This is a list of T cell receptor beta chains from one sample in a study of glioma-infiltrating T cells. TCRdb re-analysed the multiplex PCR reads in MiXCR, keeping a single row per CDR3 protein. This sample carries around 97,000 distinct CDR3 sequences, about 28% of them seen once, and the ten largest clones take 40% to 55%. Sequenced sample: glioma tissue, nonneoplastic brain tissue, or PBMCs (not recorded which). The receptors shown here come from a human donor with low-grade glioma or glioblastoma, undergoing nonglioma brain surgery, or in good health (not recorded which). The CDR3 runs from the conserved cysteine through the conserved F or W. A D gene is named only where the DNA matches it firmly. Not every row has a clone size; where given, it reads once, few, many or a size class.

size: many
D: NA
J: TRBJ1-2
V: TRBV4-3
CDR3: CASSQDPQSYGYTF
DNA: TGCGCCAGCAGCCAAGATCCACAGTCCTATGGCTACACCTTC

size: NA
D: NA
J: TRBJ2-7
V: TRBV14
CDR3: CASSQETYGEQYF
DNA: TGTGCCAGCAGCCAAGAGACATATGGCGAGCAGTACTTC

size: many
D: NA
J: TRBJ2-2
V: TRBV4-3
CDR3: CASSPQPTGELFF
DNA: TGCGCCAGCAGCCCGCAGCCCACCGGGGAGCTGTTTTTT

size: many
D: NA
J: TRBJ1-1
V: TRBV6-6
CDR3: CASSYSWARGAFF
DNA: TGTGCCAGCAGTTACTCTTGGGCCCGGGGAGCTTTCTTT

size: few
D: NA
J: TRBJ2-7
V: TRBV29-1
CDR3: CSVVRSGRRNEQYF
DNA: TGCAGCGTTGTACGGTCGGGCAGGAGGAACGAGCAGTACTTC

size: NA
D: NA
J: TRBJ1-3
V: TRBV30
CDR3: CAWNLQGSGNTIYF
DNA: TGTGCCTGGAATCTTCAGGGATCTGGAAACACCATATATTTT

size: few
D: NA
J: TRBJ1-5
V: TRBV2
CDR3: CASSRGVAAQPQHF
DNA: TGTGCCAGCAGTAGGGGGGTCGCAGCTCAGCCCCAGCATTTT

size: few
D: TRBD2
J: TRBJ2-1
V: TRBV7-2
CDR3: CASSSRRGDYNEQFF
DNA: TGTGCCAGCAGCTCCCGACGGGGGGACTACAATGAGCAGTTCTTC

size: NA
D: TRBD2
J: TRBJ2-5
V: TRBV7-2
CDR3: CASSLATTSGNQETQYF
DNA: TGTGCCAGCAGCTTAGCCACGACTAGCGGTAACCAAGAGACCCAGTACTTC

size: many
D: NA
J: TRBJ2-7
V: TRBV20-1
CDR3: CSAINTIYEEQYF
DNA: TGCAGTGCTATTAATACGATCTACGAGGAGCAGTACTTC

size: NA
D: NA
J: TRBJ1-2
V: TRBV5-1
CDR3: CASSLESFYGYTF
DNA: TGCGCCAGCAGCTTGGAAAGTTTCTATGGCTACACCTTC

size: NA
D: NA
J: TRBJ1-6
V: TRBV4-3
CDR3: CASSQDSGSKVSPLHF
DNA: TGCGCCAGCAGCCAAGATTCTGGGAGTAAGGTTTCACCCCTCCACTTT

size: many
D: NA
J: TRBJ1-5
V: TRBV6-6
CDR3: CASSYSMQPQHF
DNA: TGTGCCAGCAGTTACTCCATGCAGCCCCAGCATTTT

size: many
D: TRBD1
J: TRBJ1-4
V: TRBV6-1
CDR3: CASSWGQVNEKLFF
DNA: TGTGCCAGCAGTTGGGGACAGGTTAATGAAAAACTGTTTTTT

size: few
D: NA
J: TRBJ2-7
V: TRBV24-1
CDR3: CATSETGSYEQYF
DNA: TGTGCCACCAGTGAGACAGGCTCCTACGAGCAGTACTTC

size: NA
D: TRBD1
J: TRBJ1-2
V: TRBV28
CDR3: CASSLGRGRGYTF
DNA: TGTGCCAGCAGTCTGGGCAGGGGGCGCGGCTACACCTTC

size: many
D: TRBD1
J: TRBJ1-1
V: TRBV27
CDR3: CASSVRGYNTEAFF
DNA: TGTGCCAGCAGTGTCAGGGGGTATAACACTGAAGCTTTCTTT

size: NA
D: NA
J: TRBJ1-5
V: TRBV6-1
CDR3: CASSYGGPTQPQHF
DNA: TGTGCCAGCAGTTATGGCGGCCCCACGCAGCCCCAGCATTTT

size: many
D: NA
J: TRBJ2-3
V: TRBV19
CDR3: CASTSGGTDTQYF
DNA: TGTGCCAGTACATCGGGGGGCACAGATACGCAGTATTTT

size: many
D: NA
J: TRBJ1-2
V: TRBV27
CDR3: CASSLSSSYGYTF
DNA: TGTGCCAGCAGTTTATCAAGTTCCTATGGCTACACCTTC

size: many
D: NA
J: TRBJ1-1
V: TRBV20-1
CDR3: CSVLFTGTEAFF
DNA: TGCAGTGTACTATTTACTGGGACTGAAGCTTTCTTT

size: few
D: NA
J: TRBJ2-2
V: TRBV12-3/TRBV12-4
CDR3: CASRTQVTGELFF
DNA: TGTGCCAGCAGGACACAGGTCACCGGGGAGCTGTTTTTT

size: many
D: NA
J: TRBJ2-3
V: TRBV7-2
CDR3: CASSLVPSFTDTQYF
DNA: TGTGCCAGCAGCTTAGTTCCCTCCTTCACAGATACGCAGTATTTT